The 31 T cell receptor beta chains given below trace back to one sample, sequenced in a study of T-cell reconstitution after alpha-beta-depleted transplantation in children. Preparing the TCRbeta library involved the use of unique molecular identifiers. TCRdb reprocessed the PCR reads via MiXCR and lists one record per CDR3 protein. The table includes around 240,000 distinct CDR3 sequences, 9% to 10% detected once. The specimen was PBMCs from the stem cell graft donor, collected from the stem cell graft. The receptors were sampled from a human donor who donated a stem cell graft to a child with SCID.

This clonotype was seen repeatedly, ten times or more. This rearrangement joins TRBV7-9 to TRBJ1-5; 10 bases are a match to TRBD1. The germline V gene has CDR1 SEHNR and CDR2 FQNEAQ (reference sequence). This CDR3 region has 15 residues. Trimming at V came to 5 bases and at J to 4 bases, leaving 5 bases not matched to a gene. The CDR3 DNA reads as TGTGCCAGCAGCACCGGGACAGGGGAAAATCAGCCCCAGCATTTT. Translation: CASSTGTGENQPQHF.

The table lists this clonotype with many counts. The chain carries TRBV7-3 and TRBJ2-3; D gene ambiguous. The CDR3 covers 15 residues. The V gene lost 0 bases and the J gene lost 2 bases, with 9 bases spanning the gap. Germline loops: CDR1 SGHTA, CDR2 FQGTGA. CDR3 in amino acids: CASSLTGSLTDTQYF. In nucleotides, the CDR3 is TGTGCCAGCAGCTTAACAGGGTCCCTCACAGATACGCAGTATTTT. Drawing the rest from reference TRBV7-3 and TRBJ2-3, the complete variable domain is GAGVSQTPSNKVTEKGKYVELRCDPISGHTALYWYRQSLGQGPEFLIYFQGTGAADDSGLPNDRFFAVRPEGSVSTLKIQRTERGDSAVYLCASSLTGSLTDTQYFGPGTRLTVL.

The chain recombines TRBV14 with TRBJ2-7; possibly TRBD1 or TRBD2 for D (5 bases each). This CDR3 spans 14 amino acids. V gave up 4 bases and J gave up 6 bases, with 16 bases separating them. Germline V gene lookup returns CDR1 SGHDN and CDR2 FVKESK. The CDR3 DNA reads as TGTGCCAGCAGCCTTACTCGTCCTGGGGGCGAGCAGTACTTC. Protein sequence: CASSLTRPGGEQYF. Full variable domain (remainder filled in from reference TRBV14 and TRBJ2-7): EAGVTQFPSHSVIEKGQTVTLRCDPISGHDNLYWYRRVMGKEIKFLLHFVKESKQDESGMPNNRFLAERTGGTYSTLKVQPAELEDSGVYFCASSLTRPGGEQYFGPGTRLTVT.

This clonotype has ten or more counts. V is TRBV5-1 and J is TRBJ1-2; maybe TRBD1 (5 bases). V gave up 4 bases and J gave up 4 bases, with 17 bases separating them. CDR1 is SGHRS, CDR2 YFSETQ, per germline. This CDR3 comprises 15 residues. CDR3 protein: CASSGRTGTLYGYTF. The CDR3 nucleotides read TGCGCCAGCAGCGGAAGAACCGGGACGCTCTATGGCTACACCTTC.

This clonotype was seen many times. The chain links TRBV20-1 to TRBJ2-1; weak D call: TRBD2 (6 bases). Trimming shortened V by 0 bases and J by 7 bases, and 10 bases separated the two germline ends. Per the germline V gene, CDR1 is DFQATT and CDR2 is SNEGSKA (reference sequence). The CDR3 length is 13 residues. CDR3 sequence: CSARDLGGNEQFF. The CDR3 DNA sequence: TGCAGTGCTAGAGATCTCGGGGGTAATGAGCAGTTCTTC.

This clonotype has a count of ten or more. This chain connects TRBV20-1 to TRBJ2-3; tentatively, D is TRBD2 (6 bases). Germline V gene sequence: CDR1 DFQATT, CDR2 SNEGSKA (reference sequence). Trimming took 5 bases from V and 0 from J, leaving 12 bases between them. The CDR3 has 14 residues. CDR3 nucleotide sequence: TGCAGTGCTCCAGAGCGGGCTAGCACAGATACGCAGTATTTT. It codes for CSAPERASTDTQYF.

This clonotype came up many times. This chain links TRBV12-3 or TRBV12-4 with TRBJ2-4; D unclear. CDR3 length equals 11 residues. V was pared by 3 bases and J by 8 bases, with 5 bases between. The CDR3 sequence is CASSFEDIQYF. CDR3 DNA: TGTGCCAGCAGTTTCGAGGACATTCAGTACTTC.

This clonotype occurred many times. The chain uses TRBV5-1 and TRBJ2-2; D unresolved. CDR3 length: 15 amino acids. V was clipped by 0 bases and J by 1 base, with 7 bases between them. In germline, CDR1 is SGHRS, CDR2 YFSETQ. CDR3 amino acids: CASSLEQKNTGELFF. CDR3 coding DNA: TGCGCCAGCAGCTTGGAACAGAAGAACACCGGGGAGCTGTTTTTT.

This clonotype was detected a few times. In DNA form, the CDR3 reads TGTGCCAGCAGGGGGGGGACTAGCGGGCACAATGAGCAGTTCTTC. Amino acids: CASRGGTSGHNEQFF. This chain connects TRBV9 to TRBJ2-1, with 12 bases lining up with TRBD2. With V trimmed by 5 bases and J by 5 bases, 5 bases remained unmatched. This CDR3 is 15 amino acids long. The V gene's germline CDR1 is SGDLS and CDR2 YYNGEE.

This clonotype appeared many times. The CDR3 protein is CASSFNGQGAGYTF. Written as DNA, the CDR3 is TGTGCCAGCAGCTTTAATGGACAGGGCGCTGGCTACACCTTC. This chain connects TRBV11-1 to TRBJ1-2; 8 bases map to TRBD1. The CDR3 spans 14 residues. V shed 3 bases, J shed 7 bases, and the junction held 7 bases outside the gene matches. CDR1 and CDR2 (germline): SGHAT, FQDESV (reference sequence).

The chain carries TRBV4-1 and TRBJ2-7; TRBD2 agrees at 8 bases. CDR1 MGHRA and CDR2 YSYEKL come from the germline V gene. This CDR3 region has 16 residues. V gave up 1 base and J gave up 2 bases; unmatched junction bases: 7. CDR3 DNA sequence: TGCGCCAGCAGCCAAGTGCAAGCGGGGGAAACCTACGAGCAGTACTTC. Translating gives CASSQVQAGETYEQYF.

The J gene is TRBJ2-5, the V gene TRBV20-1, with 9 bases lining up with TRBD2. The CDR3 is made up of 15 amino acids. Trimming took 4 bases from V and 2 from J; bases not matched to a gene: 8. The V gene's germline CDR1 is DFQATT and CDR2 SNEGSKA (reference sequence). CDR3 in amino acids: CSAKIAGDTQETQYF. The CDR3 nucleotides read TGCAGTGCTAAGATAGCGGGGGACACACAAGAGACCCAGTACTTC.

The sample holds many counts of this clonotype. The V call is TRBV4-2, the J call TRBJ2-7; a possible D gene is TRBD1 (6 bases). V shed 3 bases and J shed 3 bases, with 18 bases lying between them. This CDR3 is built from 16 residues. Germline-derived CDR1 and CDR2 are LGHNA and YNFKEQ. The CDR3, as DNA: TGTGCCAGCAGCCAGGTCGGACAGCGCCTGAGCTACGAGCAGTACTTC. It is translated as CASSQVGQRLSYEQYF.

V is TRBV19 and J is TRBJ1-5; 10 nucleotides line up with TRBD1. With V trimmed by 5 bases and J by 9 bases, 7 bases remained unmatched. CDR1 and CDR2 (germline): LNHDA, SQIVND (reference sequence). The CDR3 extends over 14 amino acids. The CDR3 region is CASSGQGGRRPQHF. The CDR3 coding sequence is TGTGCCAGTAGTGGACAGGGGGGCCGTCGGCCCCAGCATTTT.

This clonotype was recorded many times. This chain uses TRBV4-3 with TRBJ2-1, with 8 bases fitting TRBD1. The germline V gene has CDR1 LGHNA and CDR2 YSLEER. The CDR3 loop spans 16 amino acids. Trimming at V came to 7 bases and at J to 5 bases, leaving 13 bases not matched to a gene. The CDR3 nucleotides are TGCGCCAGCACCGATTCCCGGGACAGGAGCAACAATGAGCAGTTCTTC. It yields the protein CASTDSRDRSNNEQFF.

This clonotype was picked up many times. J is TRBJ1-1 and V is TRBV29-1; D is uncertain. Per the germline V gene, CDR1 is SQVTM and CDR2 is ANQGSEA. This CDR3 has 10 residues. V shed 4 bases and J shed 3 bases, with 3 bases lying between them. The CDR3 DNA reads as TGCAGCGTTGCCCACACTGAAGCTTTCTTT. Translation gives CSVAHTEAFF.

This clonotype has at least ten counts. The chain joins TRBV15 to TRBJ1-4; D is undetermined. Trimming removed 1 base from V and 5 bases from J, with 5 bases in between. Germline V lookup: CDR1 LNHNV, CDR2 YYDKDF (reference sequence). The CDR3 has 13 residues. The CDR3 spells CATSRVGNEKLFF. CDR3 DNA: TGTGCCACCAGCAGAGTTGGGAATGAAAAACTGTTTTTT.

This clonotype appeared many times. V gene TRBV9 combines with J gene TRBJ2-7; 7 nucleotides agree with TRBD2. After removal of 4 bases from V and 5 bases from J, the junction contained 12 bases not matched to a gene. Germline V gives CDR1 SGDLS, CDR2 YYNGEE. The CDR3 loop spans 15 amino acids. The DNA for the CDR3 is TGTGCCAGCAGCCCGGGGGGAGGATGGTCTAACGAGCAGTACTTC. Translation: CASSPGGGWSNEQYF. Combining the CDR3 with reference TRBV9 and TRBJ2-7 gives the whole variable domain DSGVTQTPKHLITATGQRVTLRCSPRSGDLSVYWYQQSLDQGLQFLIQYYNGEERAKGNILERFSAQQFPDLHSELNLSSLELGDSALYFCASSPGGGWSNEQYFGPGTRLTVT.

This clonotype has at least ten counts. The chain employs TRBV12-3 or TRBV12-4 and TRBJ1-5; D is possibly TRBD1 (5 bases). Trimming left V 5 bases short and J 5 bases short, with 16 bases between. The CDR3 sequence is 15 residues long. The CDR3 loop reads CASSPLTTGDQPQHF. The CDR3 region has the DNA TGTGCCAGCAGTCCCCTCACCACGGGGGATCAGCCCCAGCATTTT.

This clonotype was seen only a few times. V and J are TRBV20-1 and TRBJ1-2, with D possibly TRBD1 on 6 matching bases. CDR3 length equals 14 residues. CDR1 and CDR2 (germline): DFQATT, SNEGSKA (reference sequence). CDR3 loop: CSATRGGEVVGYTF. The CDR3 region has the DNA TGCAGCGCCACGAGGGGGGGGGAAGTAGTTGGCTACACCTTC.

This CDR3 reads CASSPRQGRNTEAFF. DNA of the CDR3: TGTGCCAGCAGCCCCCGACAGGGAAGGAACACTGAAGCTTTCTTT. The genes are TRBV7-3 and TRBJ1-1; 7 bases align to TRBD1. CDR3 length equals 15 residues. V lost 5 bases and J lost 1; bases outside the gene matches: 7. Germline V CDR1 and CDR2: SGHTA, FQGTGA.

This clonotype was recorded at least ten times. The CDR3 here is CASSWGRDGSEAFF. CDR3 nucleotides: TGTGCCAGCAGCTGGGGGAGGGACGGCTCTGAAGCTTTCTTT. J is TRBJ1-1 and V is TRBV7-8, with a tentative D call TRBD1 (5 bases). Trimming pared 4 bases from V and 6 bases from J, leaving 15 bases between. Germline CDR1 and CDR2: SGHVS and FQNEAQ. The CDR3 consists of 14 residues.

This chain connects TRBV14 to TRBJ2-1; D uncertain. The germline V gene encodes CDR1 SGHDN and CDR2 FVKESK. This CDR3 is built from 13 residues. V was shortened by 0 bases and J by 4 bases, with 4 bases between the two germline ends. CDR3 coding DNA: TGTGCCAGCAGCCAAGATGGGTACAATGAGCAGTTCTTC. Amino acids: CASSQDGYNEQFF.

This clonotype was counted at least ten times. V is TRBV7-9 and J is TRBJ1-4; D remains unclear. V was cut by 4 bases and J by 8 bases, with 17 bases left in between. Per germline, CDR1 SEHNR and CDR2 FQNEAQ (reference sequence). This CDR3 is built from 15 residues. In DNA, the CDR3 is TGTGCCAGCAGCTCGGGCCACGGTCTGGGGGAAAAACTGTTTTTT. It translates to CASSSGHGLGEKLFF.

Comment on this clonotype: An end of the junction does not agree with germline; a read error may underlie this. This chain uses TRBV12-3 or TRBV12-4 with TRBJ1-3; D possibly corresponds to TRBD1 (6 bases). The CDR3 has 15 amino acids. The CDR3 bases are TGTGCCAACAGTCCGCAGGGGTTCCCTGGAAACACCATATATTTT. It codes for CANSPQGFPGNTIYF.

This clonotype was observed many times. The chain is built from TRBV7-2 and TRBJ2-3; D not resolved. The germline CDR1 and CDR2 sequences are SGHTA and FQGNSA. The CDR3 sequence is 16 residues long. V lost 0 bases to trimming and J lost 2 bases, with 12 bases between them. CDR3 in amino acids: CASSLARASYTDTQYF. The DNA of the CDR3 is TGTGCCAGCAGCTTAGCCCGGGCTTCCTACACAGATACGCAGTATTTT.

This clonotype was seen at least ten times. This chain connects TRBV11-3 to TRBJ2-7; D call uncertain. The germline gives CDR1 SGHNT, CDR2 YENEEA. With 1 base removed from V and 6 bases from J, the gap between germline ends came to 16 bases. The CDR3 has 15 amino acids. This CDR3 is CASSLVSGPESEQYF. In nucleotides, the CDR3 is TGTGCCAGCAGCTTAGTCTCGGGCCCCGAGAGCGAGCAGTACTTC.

In its sample, this clonotype was seen many times. This chain uses TRBV20-1 with TRBJ2-3; 8 positions match TRBD1. Germline loops: CDR1 DFQATT, CDR2 SNEGSKA (reference sequence). With 5 bases clipped from V and 2 bases from J, the junction kept 3 bases outside the gene matches. The CDR3 spans 13 residues. CDR3 nucleotide sequence: TGCAGTGCTGTGGACAGGGACACAGATACGCAGTATTTT. Its translation is CSAVDRDTDTQYF.

The rearrangement uses TRBV4-1 and TRBJ2-2; a possible D gene is TRBD2 (7 bases). Germline V CDR1 and CDR2: MGHRA, YSYEKL. This CDR3 spans 15 amino acids. The V gene lost 3 bases and the J gene lost 7 bases, with 15 bases spanning the gap. The CDR3 is CASSQGGASDGELFF. Here the CDR3 DNA reads TGCGCCAGCAGCCAGGGGGGGGCGAGTGACGGGGAGCTGTTTTTT.

This clonotype has at least ten counts. The chain uses TRBV9 and TRBJ2-3; tentatively, D is TRBD1 or TRBD2 (6 bases each). CDR1 SGDLS and CDR2 YYNGEE come from the germline V gene. CDR3 length equals 13 residues. V lost 2 bases and J 5 bases, leaving 9 bases between the germline ends. CDR3 sequence (DNA): TGTGCCAGCAGCGTGGGGGGCGGAGATACGCAGTATTTT. This gives the protein CASSVGGGDTQYF.

This clonotype has only one observation. This rearrangement joins TRBV7-3 to TRBJ2-5; D is undetermined. Germline loops: CDR1 SGHTA, CDR2 FQGTGA. V lost 1 base to trimming and J lost 5 bases, with 8 bases between them. The CDR3 sequence is 13 residues long. The CDR3 DNA is TGTGCCAGCAGCTTAAGGATGGGGGAGACCCAGTACTTC. This codes for CASSLRMGETQYF.